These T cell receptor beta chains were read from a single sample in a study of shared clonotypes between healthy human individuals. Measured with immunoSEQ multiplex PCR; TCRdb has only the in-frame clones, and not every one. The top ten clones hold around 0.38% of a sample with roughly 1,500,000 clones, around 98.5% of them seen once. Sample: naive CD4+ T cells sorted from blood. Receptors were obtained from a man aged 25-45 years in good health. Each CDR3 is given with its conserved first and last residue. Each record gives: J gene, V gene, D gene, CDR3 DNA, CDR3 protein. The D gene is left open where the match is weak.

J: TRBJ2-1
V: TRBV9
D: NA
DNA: TGTGCCAGCAGCGTAGGGTTCTACAATGAGCAGTTCTTC
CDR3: CASSVGFYNEQFF

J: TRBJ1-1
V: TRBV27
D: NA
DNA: TGTGCCAGCAGTTTCGGGGGGGACCTGAACACTGAAGCTTTCTTT
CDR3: CASSFGGDLNTEAFF

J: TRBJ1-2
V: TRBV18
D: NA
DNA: TGTGCCAGCTCACCAACCTTCCTAGGGGCGGACCGAGGGGGCTACACCTTC
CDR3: CASSPTFLGADRGGYTF

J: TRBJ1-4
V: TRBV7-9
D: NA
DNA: TGTGCCAGCAGCTTTTGGGACGAAAAACTGTTTTTT
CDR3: CASSFWDEKLFF

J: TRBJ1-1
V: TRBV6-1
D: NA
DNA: TGTGCCAGCAGTAGACAGGAAGCTTTCTTT
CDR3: CASSRQEAFF

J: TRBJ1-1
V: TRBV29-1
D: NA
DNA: TGCAGCGTTGTCCAGAAACGCCACACTGAAGCTTTCTTT
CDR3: CSVVQKRHTEAFF

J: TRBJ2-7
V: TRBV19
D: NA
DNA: TGTGCCAGTAATGAGGGGGGCCCCTACGAGCAGTACTTC
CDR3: CASNEGGPYEQYF

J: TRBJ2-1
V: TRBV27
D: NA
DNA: TGTGCCAGCAGCCTAGCTGGAGGTTTCTACAATGAGCAGTTCTTC
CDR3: CASSLAGGFYNEQFF

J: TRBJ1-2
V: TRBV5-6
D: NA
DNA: TGTGCCAGCAGCTTTCTTACAGCGACTTATGGCTACACCTTC
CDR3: CASSFLTATYGYTF

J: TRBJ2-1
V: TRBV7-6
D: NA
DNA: TGTGCCAGCAGCTTCCGGACAGCCAGGGGCTCCTACAATGAGCAGTTCTTC
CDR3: CASSFRTARGSYNEQFF

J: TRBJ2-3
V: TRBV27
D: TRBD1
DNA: TGTGCCAGCCGATCCGGGACAGGGTGGACAGATACGCAGTATTTT
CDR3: CASRSGTGWTDTQYF

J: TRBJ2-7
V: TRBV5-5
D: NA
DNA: TGTGCCAGCAGACCAGGGATTGACTACGAGCAGTACTTC
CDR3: CASRPGIDYEQYF

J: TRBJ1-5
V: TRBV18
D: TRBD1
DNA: TGTGCCAGCTCCCCACAGGGGGATAGCAATCAGCCCCAGCATTTT
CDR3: CASSPQGDSNQPQHF

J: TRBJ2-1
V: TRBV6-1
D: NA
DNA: TGTGCCAGCAGTGTTAGAGATTCCTCCTACAATGAGCAGTTCTTC
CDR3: CASSVRDSSYNEQFF

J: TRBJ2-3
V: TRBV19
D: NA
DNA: TGTGCCAGTAGTATCAAGGTTAGGATGAGCACAGATACGCAGTATTTT
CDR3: CASSIKVRMSTDTQYF

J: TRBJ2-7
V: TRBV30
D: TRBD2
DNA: TGTGCCTGGGGCCCGGGACTAGCGGGACCCGAGCAGTACTTC
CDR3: CAWGPGLAGPEQYF

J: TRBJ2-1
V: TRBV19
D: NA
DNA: TGTGCCAGTAGTATAGATCGGCGCAGCAATGAGCAGTTCTTC
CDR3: CASSIDRRSNEQFF

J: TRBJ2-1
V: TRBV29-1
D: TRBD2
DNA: TGCAGCCAAACTAGCGGGAGCGACAATCTGTTCTTC
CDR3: CSQTSGSDNLFF

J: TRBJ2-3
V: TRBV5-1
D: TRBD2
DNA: TGCGCCAGCGCGGGAGGGCCGCCCGGCACAGATACGCAGTATTTT
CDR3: CASAGGPPGTDTQYF